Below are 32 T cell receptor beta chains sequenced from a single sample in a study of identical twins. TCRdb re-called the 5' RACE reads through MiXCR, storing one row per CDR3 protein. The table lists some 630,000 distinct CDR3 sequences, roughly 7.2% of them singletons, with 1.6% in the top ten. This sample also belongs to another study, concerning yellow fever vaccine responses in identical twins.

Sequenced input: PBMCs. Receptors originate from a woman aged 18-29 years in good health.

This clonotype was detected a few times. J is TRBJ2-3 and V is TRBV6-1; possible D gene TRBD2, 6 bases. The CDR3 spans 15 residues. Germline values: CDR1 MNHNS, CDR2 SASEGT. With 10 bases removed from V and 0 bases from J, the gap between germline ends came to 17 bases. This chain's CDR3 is CATGETGASTDTQYF. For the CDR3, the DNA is TGTGCCACCGGAGAGACGGGAGCTAGCACAGATACGCAGTATTTT.

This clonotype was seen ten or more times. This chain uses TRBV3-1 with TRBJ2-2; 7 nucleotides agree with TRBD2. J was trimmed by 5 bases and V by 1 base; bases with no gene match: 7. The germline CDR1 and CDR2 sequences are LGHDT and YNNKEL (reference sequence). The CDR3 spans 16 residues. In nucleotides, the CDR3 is TGTGCCAGCAGCCAAGGCCAGGGACTACAGACCGGGGAGCTGTTTTTT. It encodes CASSQGQGLQTGELFF.

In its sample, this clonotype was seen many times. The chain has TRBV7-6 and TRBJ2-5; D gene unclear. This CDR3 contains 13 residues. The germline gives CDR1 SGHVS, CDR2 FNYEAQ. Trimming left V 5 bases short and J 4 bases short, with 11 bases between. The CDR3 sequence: CASSPPELETQYF. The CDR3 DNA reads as TGTGCCAGCAGCCCCCCCGAGCTAGAGACCCAGTACTTC.

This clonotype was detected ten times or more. The DNA for the CDR3 is TGCAGTGCTAGTCCCCGAGGAGTCCGAGAGACCCAGTACTTC. Translating gives CSASPRGVRETQYF. V is TRBV20-1 and J is TRBJ2-5; D remains ambiguous. This CDR3 comprises 14 residues. V gave up 3 bases and J gave up 4 bases, with 15 bases separating them. Germline CDR1 is DFQATT and CDR2 is SNEGSKA (reference sequence).

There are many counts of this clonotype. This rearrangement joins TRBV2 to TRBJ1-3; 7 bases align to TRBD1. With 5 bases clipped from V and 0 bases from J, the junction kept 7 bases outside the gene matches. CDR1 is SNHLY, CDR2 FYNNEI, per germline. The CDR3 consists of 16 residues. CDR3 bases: TGTGCCAGCAGTTTCCGGGACAGCCTCTCTGGAAACACCATATATTTT. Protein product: CASSFRDSLSGNTIYF. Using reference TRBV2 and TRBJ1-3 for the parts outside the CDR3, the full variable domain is EPEVTQTPSHQVTQMGQEVILRCVPISNHLYFYWYRQILGQKVEFLVSFYNNEISEKSEIFDDQFSVERPDGSNFTLKIRSTKLEDSAMYFCASSFRDSLSGNTIYFGEGSWLTVV.

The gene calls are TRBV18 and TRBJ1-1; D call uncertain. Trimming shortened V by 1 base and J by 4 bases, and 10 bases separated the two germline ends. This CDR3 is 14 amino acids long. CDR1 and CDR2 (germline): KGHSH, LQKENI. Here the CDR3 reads CASSPLKLATEAFF. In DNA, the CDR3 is TGTGCCAGCTCACCACTAAAGCTAGCCACTGAAGCTTTCTTT.

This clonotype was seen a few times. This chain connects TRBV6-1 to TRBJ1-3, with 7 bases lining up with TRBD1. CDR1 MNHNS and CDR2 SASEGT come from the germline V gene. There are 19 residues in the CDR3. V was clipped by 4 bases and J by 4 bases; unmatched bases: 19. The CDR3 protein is CASSAQKWAQTGRGNTIYF. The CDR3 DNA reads TGTGCCAGCAGTGCACAGAAGTGGGCCCAGACAGGGAGGGGAAACACCATATATTTT.

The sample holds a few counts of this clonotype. Here the CDR3 reads CASRDRPNTEAFF. CDR3 sequence (DNA): TGTGCCAGCAGAGACAGGCCGAACACTGAAGCTTTCTTT. The chain is built from TRBV28 and TRBJ1-1, with D maybe TRBD1 (6 bases). This CDR3 is built from 13 residues. Germline V CDR1 and CDR2: MDHEN, SYDVKM. V dropped 6 bases and J dropped 1 base, with 9 bases sitting between them.

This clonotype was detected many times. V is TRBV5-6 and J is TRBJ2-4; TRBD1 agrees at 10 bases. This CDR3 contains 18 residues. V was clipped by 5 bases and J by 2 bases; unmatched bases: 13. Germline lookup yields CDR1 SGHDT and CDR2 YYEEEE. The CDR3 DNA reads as TGTGCCAGCAGTAAGGACAGGGGGTCCGTCTCAACCAAAAACATTCAGTACTTC. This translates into CASSKDRGSVSTKNIQYF.

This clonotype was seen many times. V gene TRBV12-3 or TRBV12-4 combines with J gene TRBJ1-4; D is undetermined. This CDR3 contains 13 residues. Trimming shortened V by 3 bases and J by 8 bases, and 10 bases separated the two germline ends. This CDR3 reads CASSFPGAEKLFF. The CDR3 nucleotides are TGTGCCAGCAGTTTCCCGGGTGCCGAAAAACTGTTTTTT.

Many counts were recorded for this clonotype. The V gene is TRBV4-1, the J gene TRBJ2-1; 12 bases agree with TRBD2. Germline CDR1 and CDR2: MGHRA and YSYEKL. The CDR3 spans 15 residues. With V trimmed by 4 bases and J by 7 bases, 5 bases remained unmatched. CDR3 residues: CASSLDGLAGNEQFF. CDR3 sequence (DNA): TGCGCCAGCAGCCTCGATGGACTAGCGGGGAATGAGCAGTTCTTC.

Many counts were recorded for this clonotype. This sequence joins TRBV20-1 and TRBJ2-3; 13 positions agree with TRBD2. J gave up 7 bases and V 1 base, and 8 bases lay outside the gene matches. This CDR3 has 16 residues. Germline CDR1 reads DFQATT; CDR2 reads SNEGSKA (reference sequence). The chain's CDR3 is CSARASTSGGAHTQYF. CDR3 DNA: TGCAGTGCTAGAGCAAGCACTAGCGGGGGGGCACATACGCAGTATTTT.

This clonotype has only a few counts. CDR3: CASSPTPRTKAYEQFF. Here the CDR3 DNA reads TGCGCCAGCAGCCCGACACCCCGGACGAAAGCCTATGAGCAGTTCTTC. The chain links TRBV5-1 to TRBJ2-1, with D unclear. Germline V gene lookup returns CDR1 SGHRS and CDR2 YFSETQ. The CDR3 runs to 16 residues. Trimming pared 4 bases from V and 8 bases from J, leaving 22 bases between.

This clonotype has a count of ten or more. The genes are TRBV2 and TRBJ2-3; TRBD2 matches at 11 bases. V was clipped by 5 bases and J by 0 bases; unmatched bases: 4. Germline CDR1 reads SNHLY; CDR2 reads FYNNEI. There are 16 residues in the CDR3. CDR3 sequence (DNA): TGTGCCAGCAGTTTAAGGACTAGCGGGAGCACAGATACGCAGTATTTT. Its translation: CASSLRTSGSTDTQYF.

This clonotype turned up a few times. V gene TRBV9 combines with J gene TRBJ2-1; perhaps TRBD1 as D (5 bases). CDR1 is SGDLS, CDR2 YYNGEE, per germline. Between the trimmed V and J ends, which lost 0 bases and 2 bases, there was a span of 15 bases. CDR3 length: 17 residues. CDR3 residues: CASSVEGMSAPYNEQFF. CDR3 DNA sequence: TGTGCCAGCAGCGTAGAGGGGATGAGCGCCCCCTACAATGAGCAGTTCTTC.

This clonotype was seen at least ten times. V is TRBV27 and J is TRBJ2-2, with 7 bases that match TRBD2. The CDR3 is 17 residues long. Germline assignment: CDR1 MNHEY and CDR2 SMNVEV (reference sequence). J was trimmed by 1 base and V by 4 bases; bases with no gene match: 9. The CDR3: CASSSPSGVGNTGELFF. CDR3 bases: TGTGCCAGCAGTTCTCCGAGCGGGGTAGGGAACACCGGGGAGCTGTTTTTT.

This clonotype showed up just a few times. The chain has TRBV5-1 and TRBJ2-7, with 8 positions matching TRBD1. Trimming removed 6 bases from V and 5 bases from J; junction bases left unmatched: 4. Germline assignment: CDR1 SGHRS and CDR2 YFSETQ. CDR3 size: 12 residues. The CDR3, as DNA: TGCGCCAGCAAAGTACAGGGGGACGAGCAGTACTTC. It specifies CASKVQGDEQYF.

The CDR3 nucleotides are TGCAGCGTTGTCGGCGGGGGGTTATACAATGAGCAGTTCTTC. Translating it yields CSVVGGGLYNEQFF. The genes are TRBV29-1 and TRBJ2-1; 8 bases match TRBD2. CDR1 is SQVTM and CDR2 is ANQGSEA in the germline V gene. The CDR3 loop spans 14 amino acids. V dropped 4 bases and J dropped 4; count of bases not matched to a gene: 6.

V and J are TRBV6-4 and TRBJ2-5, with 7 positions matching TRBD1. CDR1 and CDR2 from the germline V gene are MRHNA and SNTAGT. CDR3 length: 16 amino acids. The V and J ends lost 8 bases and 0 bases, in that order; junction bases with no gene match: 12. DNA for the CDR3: TGTGCCAGCCCAGGACAGGAACACATCTACCAAGAGACCCAGTACTTC. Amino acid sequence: CASPGQEHIYQETQYF.

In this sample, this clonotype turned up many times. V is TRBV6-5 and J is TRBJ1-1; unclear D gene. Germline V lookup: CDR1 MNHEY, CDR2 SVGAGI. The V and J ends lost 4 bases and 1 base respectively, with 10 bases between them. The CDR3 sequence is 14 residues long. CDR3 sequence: CASSLHGKNTEAFF. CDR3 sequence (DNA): TGTGCCAGCAGTTTACACGGGAAGAACACTGAAGCTTTCTTT.

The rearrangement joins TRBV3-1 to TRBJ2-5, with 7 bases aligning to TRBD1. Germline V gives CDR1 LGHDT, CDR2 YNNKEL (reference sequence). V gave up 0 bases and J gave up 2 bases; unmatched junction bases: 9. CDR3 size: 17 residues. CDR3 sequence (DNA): TGTGCCAGCAGCCAAGACCTTTGGACAGGACAGCAAGAGACCCAGTACTTC. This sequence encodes CASSQDLWTGQQETQYF.

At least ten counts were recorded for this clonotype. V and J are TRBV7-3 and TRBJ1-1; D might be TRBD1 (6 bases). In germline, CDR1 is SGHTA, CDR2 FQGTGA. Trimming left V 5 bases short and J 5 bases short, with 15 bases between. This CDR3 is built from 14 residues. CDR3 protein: CASSAGGGETEAFF. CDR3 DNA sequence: TGTGCCAGCAGCGCCGGAGGGGGGGAAACTGAAGCTTTCTTT.

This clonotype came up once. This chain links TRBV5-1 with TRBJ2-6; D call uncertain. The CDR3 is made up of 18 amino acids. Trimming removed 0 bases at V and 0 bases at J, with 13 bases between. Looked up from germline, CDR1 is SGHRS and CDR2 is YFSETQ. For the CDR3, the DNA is TGCGCCAGCAGCTTGGTTAGCAACACCGCCTCTGGGGCCAACGTCCTGACTTTC. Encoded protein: CASSLVSNTASGANVLTF.

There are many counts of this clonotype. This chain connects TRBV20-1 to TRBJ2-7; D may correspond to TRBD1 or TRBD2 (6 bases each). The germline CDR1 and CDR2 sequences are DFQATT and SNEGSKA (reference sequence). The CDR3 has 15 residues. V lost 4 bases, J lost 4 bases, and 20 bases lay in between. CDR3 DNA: TGCAGTGCTATCTACCCGGGAGAGGGGGGATACGAGCAGTACTTC. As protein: CSAIYPGEGGYEQYF.

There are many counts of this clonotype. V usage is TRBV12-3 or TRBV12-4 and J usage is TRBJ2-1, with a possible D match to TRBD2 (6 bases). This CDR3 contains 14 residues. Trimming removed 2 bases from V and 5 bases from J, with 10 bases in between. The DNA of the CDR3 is TGTGCCAGCAGTTTACGCAGGACTAACAATGAGCAGTTCTTC. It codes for CASSLRRTNNEQFF.

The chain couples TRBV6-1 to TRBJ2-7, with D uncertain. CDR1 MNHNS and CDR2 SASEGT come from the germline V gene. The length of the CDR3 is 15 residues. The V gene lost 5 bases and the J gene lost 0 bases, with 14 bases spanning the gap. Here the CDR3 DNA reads TGTGCCAGCAGTCCGGTTTTGCTGAGCTCCTACGAGCAGTACTTC. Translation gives CASSPVLLSSYEQYF.

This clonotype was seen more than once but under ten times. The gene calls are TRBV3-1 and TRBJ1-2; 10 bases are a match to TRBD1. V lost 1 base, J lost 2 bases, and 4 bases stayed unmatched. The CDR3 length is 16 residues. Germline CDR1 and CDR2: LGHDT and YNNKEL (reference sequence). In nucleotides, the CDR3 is TGTGCCAGCAGCCAAGCAAGGGGACAGGGGAACTATGGCTACACCTTC. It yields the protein CASSQARGQGNYGYTF.

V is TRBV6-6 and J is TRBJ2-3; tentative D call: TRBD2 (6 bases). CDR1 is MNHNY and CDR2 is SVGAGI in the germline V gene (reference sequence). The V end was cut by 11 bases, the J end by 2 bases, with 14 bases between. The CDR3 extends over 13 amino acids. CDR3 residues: CAARGGTTDTQYF. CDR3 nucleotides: TGTGCCGCGAGGGGCGGGACCACAGATACGCAGTATTTT.

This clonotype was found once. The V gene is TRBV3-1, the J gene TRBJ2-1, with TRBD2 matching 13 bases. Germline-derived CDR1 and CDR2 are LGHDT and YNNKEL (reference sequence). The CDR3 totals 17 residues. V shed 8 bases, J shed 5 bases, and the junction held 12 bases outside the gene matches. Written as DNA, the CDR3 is TGTGCCAGCTGCCTCGGACTAGCGGGAGTGGTGGACAATGAGCAGTTCTTC. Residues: CASCLGLAGVVDNEQFF.

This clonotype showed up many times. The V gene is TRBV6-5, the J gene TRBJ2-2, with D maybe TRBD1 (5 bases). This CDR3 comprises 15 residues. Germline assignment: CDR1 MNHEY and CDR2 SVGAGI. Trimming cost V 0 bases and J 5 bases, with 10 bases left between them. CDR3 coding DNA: TGTGCCAGCAGTTACTCGACGACAGCGACCGGGGAGCTGTTTTTT. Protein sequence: CASSYSTTATGELFF.

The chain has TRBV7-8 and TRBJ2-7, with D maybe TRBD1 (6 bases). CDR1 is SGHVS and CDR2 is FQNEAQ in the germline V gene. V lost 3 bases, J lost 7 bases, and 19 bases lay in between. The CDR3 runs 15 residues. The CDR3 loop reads CASSFLDSSSVEQYF. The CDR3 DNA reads TGTGCCAGCAGCTTTTTGGACAGTTCCTCGGTTGAGCAGTACTTC.

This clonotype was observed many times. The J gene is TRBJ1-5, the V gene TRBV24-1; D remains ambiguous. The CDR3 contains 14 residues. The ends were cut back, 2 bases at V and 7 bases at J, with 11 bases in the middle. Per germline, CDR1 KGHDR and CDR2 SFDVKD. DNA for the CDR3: TGTGCCACCAGTGATTATTCGACGGGGCAGCCCCAGCATTTT. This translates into CATSDYSTGQPQHF.